The T cell receptor beta chain described here comes from a study of blood T cell repertoires in COVID-19. Turning to the study itself: T cells, B-cell-depleted T cells, or PBMCs supplied cDNA or gDNA.

This clone has a single count. The CDR3 totals 16 residues. J gave up 4 bases and V 0 bases, and 2 bases lay outside the gene matches. Germline CDR1 and CDR2: SGHTA and FQGNSA. As originally analysed: Reference gene primers were amplified, and this amplification served to estimate nucleated cell counts. Repertoires were generated with immunoSEQ multiplex PCR, while TCRdb's copy carries only in-frame clones and drops some. V and J calls and clone size are copied from that table; D and trimming were computed from the DNA. Of 54,000 or so clones listed, 80% to 90% are singletons. The V call is TRBV7-2, the J call TRBJ2-5; 13 bases match TRBD2. Sequencing input: peripheral blood. This clonotype was sampled from a man aged 50-60 years with active COVID-19. This chain's CDR3 is CASSLARTSGGETQYF. CDR3 DNA sequence: TGTGCCAGCAGCTTAGCCAGGACTAGCGGGGGAGAGACCCAGTACTTC.